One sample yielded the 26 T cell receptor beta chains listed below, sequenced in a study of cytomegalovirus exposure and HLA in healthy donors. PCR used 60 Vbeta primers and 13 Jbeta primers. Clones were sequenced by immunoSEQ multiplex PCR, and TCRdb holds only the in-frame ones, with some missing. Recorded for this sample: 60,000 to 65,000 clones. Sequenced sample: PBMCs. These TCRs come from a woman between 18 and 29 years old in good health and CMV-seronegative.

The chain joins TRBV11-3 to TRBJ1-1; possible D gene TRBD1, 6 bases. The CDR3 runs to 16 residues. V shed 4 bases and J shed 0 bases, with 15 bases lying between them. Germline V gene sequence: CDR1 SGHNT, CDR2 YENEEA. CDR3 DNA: TGTGCCAGCAGCTCCGACGGTACAGGGATGAACACTGAAGCTTTCTTT. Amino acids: CASSSDGTGMNTEAFF.

This chain's CDR3 is CASSRQGGSAYEQYF. In DNA form, the CDR3 reads TGTGCCAGTAGTAGACAGGGAGGCAGCGCCTACGAGCAGTACTTC. J is TRBJ2-7 and V is TRBV19, with a possible D match to TRBD1 (7 bases). Germline CDR1 reads LNHDA; CDR2 reads SQIVND (reference sequence). This CDR3 region has 15 residues. Trimming shortened V by 4 bases and J by 2 bases, and 15 bases separated the two germline ends.

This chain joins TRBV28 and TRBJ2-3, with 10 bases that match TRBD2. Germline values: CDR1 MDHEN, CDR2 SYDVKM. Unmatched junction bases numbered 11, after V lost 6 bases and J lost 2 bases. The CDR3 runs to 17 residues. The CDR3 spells CASSPILAGKHTDTQYF. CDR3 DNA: TGTGCCAGCAGCCCAATACTAGCGGGGAAACACACAGATACGCAGTATTTT.

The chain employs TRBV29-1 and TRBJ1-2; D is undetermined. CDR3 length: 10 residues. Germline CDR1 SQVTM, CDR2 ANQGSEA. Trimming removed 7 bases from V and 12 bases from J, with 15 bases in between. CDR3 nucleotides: TGCAGCGCACGGGTTCCCGAGGACACCTTC. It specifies CSARVPEDTF. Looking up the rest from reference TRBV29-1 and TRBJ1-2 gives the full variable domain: SAVISQKPSRDICQRGTSLTIQCQVDSQVTMMFWYRQQPGQSLTLIATANQGSEATYESGFVIDKFPISRPNLTFSTLTVSNMSPEDSSIYLCSARVPEDTFGSGTRLTVV.

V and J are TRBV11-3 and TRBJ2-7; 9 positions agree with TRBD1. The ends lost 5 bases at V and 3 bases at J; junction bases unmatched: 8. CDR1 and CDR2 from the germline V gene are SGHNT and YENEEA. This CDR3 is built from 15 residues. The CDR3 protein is CASSPGQGRGYEQYF. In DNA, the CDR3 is TGTGCCAGCAGCCCCGGACAGGGGAGAGGCTACGAGCAGTACTTC.

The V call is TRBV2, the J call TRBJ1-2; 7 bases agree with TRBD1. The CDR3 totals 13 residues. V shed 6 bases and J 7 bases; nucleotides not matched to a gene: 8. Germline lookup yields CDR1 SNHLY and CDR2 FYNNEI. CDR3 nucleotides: TGTGCCAGCAGACAGGGGAGTTTAGTTGGCTACACCTTC. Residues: CASRQGSLVGYTF. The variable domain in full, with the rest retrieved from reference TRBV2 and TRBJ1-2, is EPEVTQTPSHQVTQMGQEVILRCVPISNHLYFYWYRQILGQKVEFLVSFYNNEISEKSEIFDDQFSVERPDGSNFTLKIRSTKLEDSAMYFCASRQGSLVGYTFGSGTRLTVV.

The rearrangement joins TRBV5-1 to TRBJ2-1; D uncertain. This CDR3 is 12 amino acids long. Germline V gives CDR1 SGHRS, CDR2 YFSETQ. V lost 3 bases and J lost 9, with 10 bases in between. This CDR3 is CASSSSLSEQFF. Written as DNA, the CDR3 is TGCGCCAGCAGCTCCTCCCTGAGTGAGCAGTTCTTC.

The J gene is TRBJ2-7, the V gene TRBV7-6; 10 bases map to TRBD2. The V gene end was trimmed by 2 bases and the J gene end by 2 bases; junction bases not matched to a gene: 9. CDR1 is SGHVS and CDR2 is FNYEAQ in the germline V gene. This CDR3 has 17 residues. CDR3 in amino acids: CASSLPATSGVAYEQYF. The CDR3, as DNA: TGTGCCAGCAGCTTACCCGCAACTAGCGGGGTCGCCTACGAGCAGTACTTC.

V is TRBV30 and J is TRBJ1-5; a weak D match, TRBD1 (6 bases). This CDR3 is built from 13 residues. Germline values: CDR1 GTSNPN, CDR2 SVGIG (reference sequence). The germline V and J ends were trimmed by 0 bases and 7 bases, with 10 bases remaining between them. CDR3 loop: CAWSVWGRQPQHF. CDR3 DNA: TGTGCCTGGAGTGTATGGGGGCGCCAGCCCCAGCATTTT.

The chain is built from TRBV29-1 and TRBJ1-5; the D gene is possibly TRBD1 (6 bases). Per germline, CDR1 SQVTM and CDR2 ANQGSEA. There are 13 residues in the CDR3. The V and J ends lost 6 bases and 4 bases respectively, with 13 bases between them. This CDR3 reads CSVKEGGNQPQHF. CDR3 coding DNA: TGCAGCGTGAAGGAGGGGGGGAATCAGCCCCAGCATTTT.

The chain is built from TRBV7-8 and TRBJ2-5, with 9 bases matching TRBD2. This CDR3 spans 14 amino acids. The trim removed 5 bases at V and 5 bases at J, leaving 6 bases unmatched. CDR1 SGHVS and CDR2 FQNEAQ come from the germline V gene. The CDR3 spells CASSPGTSRETQYF. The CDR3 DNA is TGTGCCAGCAGCCCCGGGACTAGCCGGGAGACCCAGTACTTC. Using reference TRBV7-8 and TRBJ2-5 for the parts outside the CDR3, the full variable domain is GAGVSQSPRYKVAKRGQDVALRCDPISGHVSLFWYQQALGQGPEFLTYFQNEAQLDKSGLPSDRFFAERPEGSVSTLKIQRTQQEDSAVYLCASSPGTSRETQYFGPGTRLLVL.

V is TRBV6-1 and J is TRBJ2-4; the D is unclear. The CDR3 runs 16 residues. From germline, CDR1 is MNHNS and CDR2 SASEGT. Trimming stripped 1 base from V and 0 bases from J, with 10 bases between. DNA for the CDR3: TGTGCCAGCAGTGAAGGGAAAGGAGCAGCCAAAAACATTCAGTACTTC. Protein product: CASSEGKGAAKNIQYF.

The CDR3 is CSVWSSRAFF. CDR3 bases: TGCAGCGTTTGGAGCAGTCGAGCTTTCTTT. The chain couples TRBV29-1 to TRBJ1-1; D ambiguous. Looked up from germline, CDR1 is SQVTM and CDR2 is ANQGSEA. Deletions cut 5 bases from V and 10 bases from J, with 11 bases between. There are 10 residues in the CDR3.

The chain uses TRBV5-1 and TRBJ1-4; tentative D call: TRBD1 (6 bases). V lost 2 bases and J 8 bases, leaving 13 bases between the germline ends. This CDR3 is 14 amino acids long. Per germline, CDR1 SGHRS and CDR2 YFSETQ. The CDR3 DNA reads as TGCGCCAGCAGCTTCGCAGGGGCAGGAGAAAAACTGTTTTTT. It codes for CASSFAGAGEKLFF.

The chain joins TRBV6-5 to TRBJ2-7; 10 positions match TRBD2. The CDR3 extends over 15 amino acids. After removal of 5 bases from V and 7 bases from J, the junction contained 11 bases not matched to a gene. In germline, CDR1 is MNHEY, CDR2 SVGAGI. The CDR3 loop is CASSGLAGVLGEQYF. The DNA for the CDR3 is TGTGCCAGCAGTGGGCTAGCGGGAGTGTTAGGAGAGCAGTACTTC.

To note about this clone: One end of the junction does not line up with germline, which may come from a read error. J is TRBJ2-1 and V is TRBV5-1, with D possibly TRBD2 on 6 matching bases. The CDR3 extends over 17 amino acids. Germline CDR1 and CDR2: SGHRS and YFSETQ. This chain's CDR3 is CASTRDSSGLSDNEQFF. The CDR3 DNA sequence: TGCGCCAGCACAAGGGATTCGAGCGGGCTCTCCGACAATGAGCAGTTCTTC.

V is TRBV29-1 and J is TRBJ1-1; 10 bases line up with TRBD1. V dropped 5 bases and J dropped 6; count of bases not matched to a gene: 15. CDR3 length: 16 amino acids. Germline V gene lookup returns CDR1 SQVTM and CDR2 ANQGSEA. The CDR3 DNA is TGCAGCGTTTCCCGGACAGGGGGAAAGTTTGGGCCTGAAGCTTTCTTT. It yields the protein CSVSRTGGKFGPEAFF.

In nucleotides, the CDR3 is TGTGCCAGCAGCCCAAGGACTAGCGGGGCCTACGAGCAGTACTTC. Its protein product is CASSPRTSGAYEQYF. The gene calls are TRBV5-4 and TRBJ2-7; 12 bases align to TRBD2. V shed 4 bases, J shed 2 bases, and the junction held 4 bases outside the gene matches. The germline V gene encodes CDR1 SGHNT and CDR2 YYREEE (reference sequence). This CDR3 comprises 15 residues.

CDR3 protein: CSDDGQGATQYF. CDR3 DNA sequence: TGCAGCGATGATGGACAGGGGGCGACGCAGTATTTT. The rearrangement joins TRBV29-1 to TRBJ2-3; 11 nucleotides align to TRBD1. This CDR3 spans 12 amino acids. The V segment lost 7 bases and the J segment 9 bases; nucleotides outside the gene matches: 6. Per the germline V gene, CDR1 is SQVTM and CDR2 is ANQGSEA.

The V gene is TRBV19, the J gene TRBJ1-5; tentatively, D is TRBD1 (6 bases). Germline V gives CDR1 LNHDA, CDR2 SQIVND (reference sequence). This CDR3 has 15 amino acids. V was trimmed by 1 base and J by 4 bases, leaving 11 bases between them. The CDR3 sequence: CASSIAGGRNQPQHF. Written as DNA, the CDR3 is TGTGCCAGTAGTATAGCGGGGGGCAGGAATCAGCCCCAGCATTTT.

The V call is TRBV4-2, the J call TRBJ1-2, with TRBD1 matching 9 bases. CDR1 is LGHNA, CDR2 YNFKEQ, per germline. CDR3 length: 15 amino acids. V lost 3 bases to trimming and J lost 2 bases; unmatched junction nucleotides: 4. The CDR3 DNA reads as TGTGCCAGCAGCCAGACCGGGACAGGGAACTATGGCTACACCTTC. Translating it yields CASSQTGTGNYGYTF.

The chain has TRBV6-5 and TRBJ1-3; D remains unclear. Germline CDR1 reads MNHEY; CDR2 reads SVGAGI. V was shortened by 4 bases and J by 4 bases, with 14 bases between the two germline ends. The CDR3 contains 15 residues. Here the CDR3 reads CASSSLKGAGNTIYF. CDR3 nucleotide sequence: TGTGCCAGCAGTTCCCTCAAGGGAGCAGGAAACACCATATATTTT.

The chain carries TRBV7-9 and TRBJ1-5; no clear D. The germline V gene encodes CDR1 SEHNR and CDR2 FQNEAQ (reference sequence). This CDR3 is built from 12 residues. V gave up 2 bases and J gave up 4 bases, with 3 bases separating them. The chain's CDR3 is CASSLHNQPQHF. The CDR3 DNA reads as TGTGCCAGCAGCTTACATAATCAGCCCCAGCATTTT.

The CDR3 DNA reads TGTGCCTGGAGTAGAGGAGGCGCGCGGCCCCAGCATTTT. As protein: CAWSRGGARPQHF. This chain uses TRBV30 with TRBJ1-5; no clear D. V was trimmed by 2 bases and J by 9 bases, leaving 14 bases between them. Germline V gene sequence: CDR1 GTSNPN, CDR2 SVGIG (reference sequence). This CDR3 comprises 13 residues.

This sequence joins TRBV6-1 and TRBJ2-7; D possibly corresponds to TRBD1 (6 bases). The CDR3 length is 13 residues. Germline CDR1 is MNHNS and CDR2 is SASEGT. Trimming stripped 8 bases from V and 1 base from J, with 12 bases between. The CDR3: CASGAGVSYEQYF. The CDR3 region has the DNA TGTGCCAGCGGTGCAGGGGTATCCTACGAGCAGTACTTC.

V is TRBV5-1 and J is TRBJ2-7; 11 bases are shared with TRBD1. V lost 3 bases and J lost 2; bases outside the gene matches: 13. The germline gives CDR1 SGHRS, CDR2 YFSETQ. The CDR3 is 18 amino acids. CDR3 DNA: TGCGCCAGCAGCTCGGAACAAAAACCGGGACAGGGGGCCTACGAGCAGTACTTC. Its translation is CASSSEQKPGQGAYEQYF.